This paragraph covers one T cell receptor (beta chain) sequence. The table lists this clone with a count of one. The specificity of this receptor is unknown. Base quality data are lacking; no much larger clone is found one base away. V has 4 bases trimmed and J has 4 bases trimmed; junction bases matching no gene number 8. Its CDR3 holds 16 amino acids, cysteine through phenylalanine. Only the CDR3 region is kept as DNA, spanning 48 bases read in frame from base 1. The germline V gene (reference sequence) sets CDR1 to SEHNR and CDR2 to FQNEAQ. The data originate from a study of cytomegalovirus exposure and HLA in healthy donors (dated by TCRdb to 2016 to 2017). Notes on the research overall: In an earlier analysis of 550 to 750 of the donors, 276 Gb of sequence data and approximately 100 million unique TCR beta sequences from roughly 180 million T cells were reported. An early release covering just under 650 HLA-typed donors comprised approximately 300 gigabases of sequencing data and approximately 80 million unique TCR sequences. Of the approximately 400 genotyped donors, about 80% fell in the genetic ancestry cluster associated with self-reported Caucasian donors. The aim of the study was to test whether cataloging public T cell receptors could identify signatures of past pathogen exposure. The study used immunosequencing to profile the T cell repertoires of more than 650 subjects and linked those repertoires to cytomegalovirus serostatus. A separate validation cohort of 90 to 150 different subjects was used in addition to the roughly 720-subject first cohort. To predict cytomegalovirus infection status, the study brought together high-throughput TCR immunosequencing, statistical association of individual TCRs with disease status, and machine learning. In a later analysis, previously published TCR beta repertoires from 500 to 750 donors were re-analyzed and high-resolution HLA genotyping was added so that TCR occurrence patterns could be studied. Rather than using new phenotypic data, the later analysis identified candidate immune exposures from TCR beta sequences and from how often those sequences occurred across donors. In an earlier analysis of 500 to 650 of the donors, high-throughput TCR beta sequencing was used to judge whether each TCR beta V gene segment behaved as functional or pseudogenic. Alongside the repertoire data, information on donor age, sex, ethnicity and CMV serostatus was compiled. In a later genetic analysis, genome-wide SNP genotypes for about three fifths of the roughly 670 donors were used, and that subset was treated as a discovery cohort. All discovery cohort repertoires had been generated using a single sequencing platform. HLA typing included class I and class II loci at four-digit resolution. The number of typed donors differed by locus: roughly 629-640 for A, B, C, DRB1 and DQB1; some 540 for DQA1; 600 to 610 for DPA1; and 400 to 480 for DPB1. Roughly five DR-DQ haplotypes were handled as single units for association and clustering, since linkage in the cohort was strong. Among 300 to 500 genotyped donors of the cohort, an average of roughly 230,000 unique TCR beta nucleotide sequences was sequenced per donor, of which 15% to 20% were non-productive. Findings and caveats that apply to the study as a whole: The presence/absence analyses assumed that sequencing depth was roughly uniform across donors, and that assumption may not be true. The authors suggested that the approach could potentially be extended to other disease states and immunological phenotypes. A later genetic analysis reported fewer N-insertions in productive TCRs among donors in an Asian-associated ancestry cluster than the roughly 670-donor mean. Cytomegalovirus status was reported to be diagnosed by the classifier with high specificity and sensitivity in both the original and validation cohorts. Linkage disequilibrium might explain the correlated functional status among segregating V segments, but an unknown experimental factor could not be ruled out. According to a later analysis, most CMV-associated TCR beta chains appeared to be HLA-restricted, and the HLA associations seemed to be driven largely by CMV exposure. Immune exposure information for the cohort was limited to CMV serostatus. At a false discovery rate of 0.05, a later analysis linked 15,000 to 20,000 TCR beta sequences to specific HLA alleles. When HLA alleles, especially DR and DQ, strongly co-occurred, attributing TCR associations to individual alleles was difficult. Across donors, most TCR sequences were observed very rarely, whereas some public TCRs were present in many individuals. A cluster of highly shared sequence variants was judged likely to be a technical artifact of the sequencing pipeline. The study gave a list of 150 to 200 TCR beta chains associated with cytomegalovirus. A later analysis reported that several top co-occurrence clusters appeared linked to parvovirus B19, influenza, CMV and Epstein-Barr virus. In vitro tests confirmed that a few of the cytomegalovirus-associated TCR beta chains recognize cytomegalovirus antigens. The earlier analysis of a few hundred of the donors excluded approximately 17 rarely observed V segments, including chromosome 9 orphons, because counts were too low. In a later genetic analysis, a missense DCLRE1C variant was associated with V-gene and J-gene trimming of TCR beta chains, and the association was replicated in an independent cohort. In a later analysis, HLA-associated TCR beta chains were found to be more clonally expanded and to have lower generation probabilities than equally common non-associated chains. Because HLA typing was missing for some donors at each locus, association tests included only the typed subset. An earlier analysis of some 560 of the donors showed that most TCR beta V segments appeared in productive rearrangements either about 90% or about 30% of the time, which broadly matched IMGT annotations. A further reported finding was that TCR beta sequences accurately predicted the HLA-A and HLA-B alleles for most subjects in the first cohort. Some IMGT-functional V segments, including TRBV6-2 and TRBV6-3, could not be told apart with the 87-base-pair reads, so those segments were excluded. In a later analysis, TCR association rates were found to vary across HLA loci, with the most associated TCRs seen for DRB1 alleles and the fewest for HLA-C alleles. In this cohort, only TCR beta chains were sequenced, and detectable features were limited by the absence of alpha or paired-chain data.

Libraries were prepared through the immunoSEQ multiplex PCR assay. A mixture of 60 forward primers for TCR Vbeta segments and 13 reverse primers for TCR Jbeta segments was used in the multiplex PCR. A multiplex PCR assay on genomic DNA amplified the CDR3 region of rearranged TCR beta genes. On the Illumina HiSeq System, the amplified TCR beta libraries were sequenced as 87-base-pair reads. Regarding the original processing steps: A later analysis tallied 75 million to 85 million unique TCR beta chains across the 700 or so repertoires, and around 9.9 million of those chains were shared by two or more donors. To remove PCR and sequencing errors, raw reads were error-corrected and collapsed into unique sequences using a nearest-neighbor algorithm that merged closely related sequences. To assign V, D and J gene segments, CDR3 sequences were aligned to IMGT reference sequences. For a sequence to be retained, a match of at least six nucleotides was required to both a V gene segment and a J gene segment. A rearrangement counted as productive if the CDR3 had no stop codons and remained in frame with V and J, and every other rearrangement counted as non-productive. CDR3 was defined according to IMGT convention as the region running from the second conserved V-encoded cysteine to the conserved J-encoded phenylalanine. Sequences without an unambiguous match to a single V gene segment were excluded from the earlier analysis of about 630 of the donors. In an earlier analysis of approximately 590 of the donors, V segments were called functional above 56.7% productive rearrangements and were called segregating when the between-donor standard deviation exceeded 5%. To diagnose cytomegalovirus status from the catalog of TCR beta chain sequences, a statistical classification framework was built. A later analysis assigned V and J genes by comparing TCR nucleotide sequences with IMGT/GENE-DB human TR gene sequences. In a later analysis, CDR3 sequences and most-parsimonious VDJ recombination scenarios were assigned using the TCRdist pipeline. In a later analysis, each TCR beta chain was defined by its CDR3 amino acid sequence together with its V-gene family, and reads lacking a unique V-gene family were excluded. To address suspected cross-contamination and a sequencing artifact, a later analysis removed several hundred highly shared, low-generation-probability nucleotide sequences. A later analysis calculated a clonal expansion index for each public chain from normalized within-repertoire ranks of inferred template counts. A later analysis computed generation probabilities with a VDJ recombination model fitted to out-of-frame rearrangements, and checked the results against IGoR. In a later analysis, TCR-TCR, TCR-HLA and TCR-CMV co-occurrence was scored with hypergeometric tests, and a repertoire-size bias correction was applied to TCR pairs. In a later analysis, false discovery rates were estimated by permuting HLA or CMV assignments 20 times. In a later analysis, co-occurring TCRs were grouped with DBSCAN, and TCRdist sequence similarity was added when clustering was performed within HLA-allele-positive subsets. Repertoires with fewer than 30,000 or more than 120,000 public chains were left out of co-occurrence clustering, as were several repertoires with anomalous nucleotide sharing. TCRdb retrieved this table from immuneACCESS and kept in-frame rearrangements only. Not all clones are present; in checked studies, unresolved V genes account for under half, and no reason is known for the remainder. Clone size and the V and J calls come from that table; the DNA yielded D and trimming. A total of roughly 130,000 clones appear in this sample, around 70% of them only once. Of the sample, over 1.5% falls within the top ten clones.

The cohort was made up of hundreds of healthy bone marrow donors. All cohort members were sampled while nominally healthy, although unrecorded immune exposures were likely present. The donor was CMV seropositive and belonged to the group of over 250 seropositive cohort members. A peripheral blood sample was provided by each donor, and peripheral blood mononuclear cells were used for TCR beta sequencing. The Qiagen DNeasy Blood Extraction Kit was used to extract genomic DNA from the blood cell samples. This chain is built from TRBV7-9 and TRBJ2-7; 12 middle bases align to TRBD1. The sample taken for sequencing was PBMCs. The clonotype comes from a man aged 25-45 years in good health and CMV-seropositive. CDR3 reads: CASSSGGTGGGYEQYF. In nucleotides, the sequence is TGTGCCAGCAGCTCCGGAGGGACAGGGGGCGGGTACGAGCAGTACTTC.